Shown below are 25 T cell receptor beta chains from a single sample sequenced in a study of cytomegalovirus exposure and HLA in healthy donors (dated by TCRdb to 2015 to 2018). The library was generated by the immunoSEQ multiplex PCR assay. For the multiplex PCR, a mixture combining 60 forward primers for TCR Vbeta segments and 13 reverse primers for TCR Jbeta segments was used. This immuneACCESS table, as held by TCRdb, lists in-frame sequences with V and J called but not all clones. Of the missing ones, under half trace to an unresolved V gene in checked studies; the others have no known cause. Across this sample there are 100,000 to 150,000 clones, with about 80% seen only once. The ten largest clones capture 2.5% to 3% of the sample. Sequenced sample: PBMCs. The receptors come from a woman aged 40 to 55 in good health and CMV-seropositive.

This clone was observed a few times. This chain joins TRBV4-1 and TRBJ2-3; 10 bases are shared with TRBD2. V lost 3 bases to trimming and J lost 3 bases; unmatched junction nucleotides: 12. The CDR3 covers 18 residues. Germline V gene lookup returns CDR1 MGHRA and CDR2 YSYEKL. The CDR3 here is CASSHPSGGARETDTQYF. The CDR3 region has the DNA TGCGCCAGCAGCCATCCCAGCGGGGGGGCGCGTGAAACAGATACGCAGTATTTT.

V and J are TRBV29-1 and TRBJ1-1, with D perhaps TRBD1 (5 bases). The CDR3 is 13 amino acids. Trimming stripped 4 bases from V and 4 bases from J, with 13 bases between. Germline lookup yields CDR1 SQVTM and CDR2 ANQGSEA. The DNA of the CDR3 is TGCAGCGTTGTCGCAGGGTGGGCCACTGAAGCTTTCTTT. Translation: CSVVAGWATEAFF.

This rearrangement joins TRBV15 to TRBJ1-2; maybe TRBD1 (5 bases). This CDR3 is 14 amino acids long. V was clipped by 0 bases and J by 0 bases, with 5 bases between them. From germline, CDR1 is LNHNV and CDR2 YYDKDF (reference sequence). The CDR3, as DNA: TGTGCCACCAGCAGAGAGACAGCTAACTATGGCTACACCTTC. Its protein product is CATSRETANYGYTF.

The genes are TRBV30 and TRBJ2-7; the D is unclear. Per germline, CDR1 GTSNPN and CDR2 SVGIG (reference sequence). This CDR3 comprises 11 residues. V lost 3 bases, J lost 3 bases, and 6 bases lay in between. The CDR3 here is CAWRGGYEQYF. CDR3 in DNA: TGTGCCTGGAGAGGCGGCTACGAGCAGTACTTC. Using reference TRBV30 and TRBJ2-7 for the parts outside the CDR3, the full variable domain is SQTIHQWPATLVQPVGSPLSLECTVEGTSNPNLYWYRQAAGRGLQLLFYSVGIGQISSEVPQNLSASRPQDRQFILSSKKLLLSDSGFYLCAWRGGYEQYFGPGTRLTVT.

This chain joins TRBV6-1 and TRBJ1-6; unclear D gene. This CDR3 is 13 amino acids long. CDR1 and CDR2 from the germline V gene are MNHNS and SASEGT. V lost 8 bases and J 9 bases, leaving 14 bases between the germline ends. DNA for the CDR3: TGTGCCAGCGGAGGCTTCCGGGGTTCACCCCTCCACTTT. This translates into CASGGFRGSPLHF.

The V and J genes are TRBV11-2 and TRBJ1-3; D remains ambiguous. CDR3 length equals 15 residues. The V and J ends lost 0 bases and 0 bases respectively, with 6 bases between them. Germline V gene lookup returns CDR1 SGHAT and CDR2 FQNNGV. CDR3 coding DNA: TGTGCCAGCAGCTTAGAAGGAGGCTCTGGAAACACCATATATTTT. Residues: CASSLEGGSGNTIYF.

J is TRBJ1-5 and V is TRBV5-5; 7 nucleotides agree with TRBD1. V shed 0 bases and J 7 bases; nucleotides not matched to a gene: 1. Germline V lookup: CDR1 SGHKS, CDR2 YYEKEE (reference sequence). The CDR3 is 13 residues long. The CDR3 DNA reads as TGTGCCAGCAGCTTGGACAGGGGACAGCCCCAGCATTTT. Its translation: CASSLDRGQPQHF.

CDR3 region: CASSQGGTSGTDTQYF. CDR3 bases: TGTGCCAGCAGCCAAGGCGGGACTAGCGGCACAGATACGCAGTATTTT. The V gene is TRBV4-2, the J gene TRBJ2-3, with 10 bases matching TRBD2. Germline values: CDR1 LGHNA, CDR2 YNFKEQ. The trim removed 1 base at V and 1 base at J, leaving 2 bases unmatched. The CDR3 has 16 amino acids.

CDR3 in amino acids: CASSSPSGGDTQYF. CDR3 in DNA: TGTGCCAGCAGTTCCCCGAGTGGCGGCGATACGCAGTATTTT. This chain links TRBV27 with TRBJ2-3; D call uncertain. CDR3 size: 14 residues. V was pared by 4 bases and J by 6 bases, with 14 bases between. CDR1 and CDR2 (germline): MNHEY, SMNVEV (reference sequence).

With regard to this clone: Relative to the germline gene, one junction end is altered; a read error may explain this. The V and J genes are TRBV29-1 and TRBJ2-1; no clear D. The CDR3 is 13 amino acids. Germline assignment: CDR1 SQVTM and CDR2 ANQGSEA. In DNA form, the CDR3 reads TGCAGCGTTAAAGAGACAACCCCCAATGAGCAGTTCTTC. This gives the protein CSVKETTPNEQFF.

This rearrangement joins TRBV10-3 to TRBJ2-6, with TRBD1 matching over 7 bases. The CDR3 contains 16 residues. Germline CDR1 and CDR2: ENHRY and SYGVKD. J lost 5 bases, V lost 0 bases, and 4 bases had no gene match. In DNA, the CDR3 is TGTGCCATCAGTGAGTCGAAACAGGGGAGGGCCAACGTCCTGACTTTC. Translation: CAISESKQGRANVLTF.

This chain's CDR3 is CASSRQNTEAFF. The CDR3 nucleotides are TGTGCCAGCAGTCGACAGAACACTGAAGCTTTCTTT. V is TRBV9 and J is TRBJ1-1; no clear D. The germline V gene encodes CDR1 SGDLS and CDR2 YYNGEE. The germline V and J ends were trimmed by 5 bases and 1 base, with 6 bases remaining between them. The CDR3 runs to 12 residues.

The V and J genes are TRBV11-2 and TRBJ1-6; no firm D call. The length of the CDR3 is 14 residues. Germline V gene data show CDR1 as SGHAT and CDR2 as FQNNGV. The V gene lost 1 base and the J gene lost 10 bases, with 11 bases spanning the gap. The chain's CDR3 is CASSLGGFGSPLHF. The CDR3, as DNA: TGTGCCAGCAGCTTAGGAGGGTTTGGGTCACCCCTCCACTTT. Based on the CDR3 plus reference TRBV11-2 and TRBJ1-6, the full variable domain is EAGVAQSPRYKIIEKRQSVAFWCNPISGHATLYWYQQILGQGPKLLIQFQNNGVVDDSQLPKDRFSAERLKGVDSTLKIQPAKLEDSAVYLCASSLGGFGSPLHFGNGTRLTVT.

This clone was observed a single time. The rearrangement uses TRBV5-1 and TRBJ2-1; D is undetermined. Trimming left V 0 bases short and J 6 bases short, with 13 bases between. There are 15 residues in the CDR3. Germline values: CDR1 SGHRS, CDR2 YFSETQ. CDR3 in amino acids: CASSLGASEFNEQFF. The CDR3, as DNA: TGCGCCAGCAGCTTGGGTGCTAGTGAATTCAATGAGCAGTTCTTC.

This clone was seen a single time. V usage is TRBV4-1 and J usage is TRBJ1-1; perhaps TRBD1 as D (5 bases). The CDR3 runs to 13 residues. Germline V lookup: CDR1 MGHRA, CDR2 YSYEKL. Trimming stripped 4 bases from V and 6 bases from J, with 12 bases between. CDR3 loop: CASSPDTRAEAFF. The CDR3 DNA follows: TGCGCCAGCAGCCCGGACACTCGCGCTGAAGCTTTCTTT.

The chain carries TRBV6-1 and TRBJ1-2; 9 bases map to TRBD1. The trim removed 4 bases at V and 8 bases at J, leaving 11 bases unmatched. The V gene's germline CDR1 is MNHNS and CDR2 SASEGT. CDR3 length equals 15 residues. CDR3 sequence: CASSGEGTGKWGYTF. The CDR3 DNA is TGTGCCAGCAGTGGAGAAGGGACAGGGAAATGGGGCTACACCTTC.

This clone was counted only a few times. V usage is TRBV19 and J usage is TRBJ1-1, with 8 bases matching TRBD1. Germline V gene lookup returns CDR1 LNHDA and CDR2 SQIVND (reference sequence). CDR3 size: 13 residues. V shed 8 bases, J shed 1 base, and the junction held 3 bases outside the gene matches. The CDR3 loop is CASSDRGNTEAFF. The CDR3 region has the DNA TGTGCCAGTTCTGACAGGGGGAACACTGAAGCTTTCTTT.

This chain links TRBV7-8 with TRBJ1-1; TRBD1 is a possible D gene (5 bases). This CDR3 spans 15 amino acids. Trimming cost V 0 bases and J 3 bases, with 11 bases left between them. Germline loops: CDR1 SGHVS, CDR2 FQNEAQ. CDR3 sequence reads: CASSLAGGAHTEAFF. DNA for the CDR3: TGTGCCAGCAGCTTAGCCGGAGGGGCCCACACTGAAGCTTTCTTT.

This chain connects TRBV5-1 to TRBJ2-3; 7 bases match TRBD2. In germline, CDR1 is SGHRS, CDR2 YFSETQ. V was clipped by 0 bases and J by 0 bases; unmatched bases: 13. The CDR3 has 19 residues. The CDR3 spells CASSLATDSRTRSTDTQYF. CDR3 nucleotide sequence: TGCGCCAGCAGCTTGGCCACGGATAGTCGGACTAGGAGCACAGATACGCAGTATTTT.

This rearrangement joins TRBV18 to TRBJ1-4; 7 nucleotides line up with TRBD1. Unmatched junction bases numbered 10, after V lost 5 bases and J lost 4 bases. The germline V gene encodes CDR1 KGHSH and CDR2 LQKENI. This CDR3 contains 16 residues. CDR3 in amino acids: CASSKGQNLINEKLFF. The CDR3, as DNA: TGTGCCAGCTCAAAGGGACAGAACTTGATTAATGAAAAACTGTTTTTT.

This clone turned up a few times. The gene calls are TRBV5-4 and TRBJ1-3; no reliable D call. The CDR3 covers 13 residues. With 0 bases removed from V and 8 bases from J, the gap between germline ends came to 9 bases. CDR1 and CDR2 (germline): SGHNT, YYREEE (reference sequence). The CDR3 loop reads CASSLAGGDTIYF. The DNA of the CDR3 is TGTGCCAGCAGCTTGGCGGGCGGGGACACCATATATTTT.

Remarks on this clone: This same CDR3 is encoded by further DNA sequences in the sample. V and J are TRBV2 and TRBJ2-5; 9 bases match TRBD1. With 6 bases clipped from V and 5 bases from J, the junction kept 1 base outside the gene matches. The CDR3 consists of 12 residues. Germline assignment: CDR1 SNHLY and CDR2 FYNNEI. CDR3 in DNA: TGTGCCAGCAGACAGGGGGCCGAGACCCAGTACTTC. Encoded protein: CASRQGAETQYF.

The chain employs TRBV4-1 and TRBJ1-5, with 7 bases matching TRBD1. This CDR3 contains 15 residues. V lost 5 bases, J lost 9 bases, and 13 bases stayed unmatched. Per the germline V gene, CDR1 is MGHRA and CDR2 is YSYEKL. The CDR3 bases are TGCGCCAGCAGCACCGGACAGGTGGCCAAGATGCCCCAGCATTTT. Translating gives CASSTGQVAKMPQHF.

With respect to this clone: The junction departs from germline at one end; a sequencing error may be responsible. The CDR3 spells CATSATATEAFF. The CDR3 coding sequence is TGTGCCACCAGTGCGACAGCCACTGAAGCTTTCTTT. The chain is built from TRBV10-3 and TRBJ1-1; tentatively, D is TRBD1 (5 bases). Germline CDR1 is ENHRY and CDR2 is SYGVKD. CDR3 length: 12 amino acids.

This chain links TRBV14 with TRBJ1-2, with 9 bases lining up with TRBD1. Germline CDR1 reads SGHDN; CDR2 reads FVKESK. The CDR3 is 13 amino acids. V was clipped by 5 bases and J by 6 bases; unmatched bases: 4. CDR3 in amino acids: CASSTTGGDGYTF. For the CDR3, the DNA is TGTGCCAGCAGCACTACAGGGGGCGATGGCTACACCTTC.